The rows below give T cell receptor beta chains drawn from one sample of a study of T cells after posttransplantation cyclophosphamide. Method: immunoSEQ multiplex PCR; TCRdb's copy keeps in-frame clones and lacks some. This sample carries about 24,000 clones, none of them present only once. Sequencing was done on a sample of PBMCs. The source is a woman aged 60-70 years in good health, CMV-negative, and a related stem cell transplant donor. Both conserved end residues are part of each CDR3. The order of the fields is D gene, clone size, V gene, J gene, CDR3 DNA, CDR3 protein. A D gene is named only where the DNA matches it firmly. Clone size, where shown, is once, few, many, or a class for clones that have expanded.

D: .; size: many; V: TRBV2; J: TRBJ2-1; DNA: TGTGCCAGCAGTGGACCAGGTCAGGTGAATGAGCAGTTCTTC; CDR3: CASSGPGQVNEQFF
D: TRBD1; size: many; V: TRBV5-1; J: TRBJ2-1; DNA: TGCGCCAGCAGCTTGGCCGGGACAGACTACAATGAGCAGTTCTTC; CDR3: CASSLAGTDYNEQFF
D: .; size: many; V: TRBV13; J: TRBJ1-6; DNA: TGTGCCAGCAGCCCTCCGGGTCCTCATTCACCCCTCCACTTT; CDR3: CASSPPGPHSPLHF
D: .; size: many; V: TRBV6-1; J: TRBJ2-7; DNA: TGTGCCACCACCCCACAATCCGGGGGAAACGAGCAGTACTTC; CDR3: CATTPQSGGNEQYF
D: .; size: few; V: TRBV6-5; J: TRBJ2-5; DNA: TGTGCCAGCAGTTACTCGATCTCCCCGGACCAAGAGACCCAGTACTTC; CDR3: CASSYSISPDQETQYF
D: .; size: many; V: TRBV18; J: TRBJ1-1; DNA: TGTGCCAGCTCACTCCGCCAGTCCTTTGAAGCTTTCTTT; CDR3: CASSLRQSFEAFF
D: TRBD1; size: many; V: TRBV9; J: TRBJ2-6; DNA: TGTGCCAGCAGCGGAGGACAGGGGGCGCCTGGGGCCAACGTCCTGACTTTC; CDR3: CASSGGQGAPGANVLTF
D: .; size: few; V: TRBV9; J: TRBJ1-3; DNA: TGTGCCAGCAACCCGCAGGGGCAATCTGGAAACACCATATATTTT; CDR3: CASNPQGQSGNTIYF
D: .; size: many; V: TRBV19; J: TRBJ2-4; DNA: TGTGCCAGCGCTACAGGAAGCATTCAGTACTTC; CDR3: CASATGSIQYF
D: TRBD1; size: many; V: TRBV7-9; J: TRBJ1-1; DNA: TGTGCCAGCAGCTTAAACGGCAGGGGGCTCGGGAACACTGAAGCTTTCTTT; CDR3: CASSLNGRGLGNTEAFF
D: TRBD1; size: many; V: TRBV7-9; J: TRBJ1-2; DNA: TGTGCCAGCAGCCCACCGGGACAGGGGAAGAATGGCTACACCTTC; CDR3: CASSPPGQGKNGYTF
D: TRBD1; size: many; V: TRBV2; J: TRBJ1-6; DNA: TGTGCCAGCAGGATCCAGGGGGCGCCTAATTCACCCCTCCACTTT; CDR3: CASRIQGAPNSPLHF
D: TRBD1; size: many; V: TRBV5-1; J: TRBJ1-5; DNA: TGCGCCAGCAGCCCGGGACAGAGCAATCAGCCCCAGCATTTT; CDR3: CASSPGQSNQPQHF
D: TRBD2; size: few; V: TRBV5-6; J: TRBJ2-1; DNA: TGTGCCAGCAGCTTGGACAGGAGAGCGGGGGGGCCAAATGAGCAGTTCTTC; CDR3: CASSLDRRAGGPNEQFF
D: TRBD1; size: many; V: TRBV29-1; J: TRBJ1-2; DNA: TGCAGCGTTAGAGACAGGGTTGGCTACACCTTC; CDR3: CSVRDRVGYTF
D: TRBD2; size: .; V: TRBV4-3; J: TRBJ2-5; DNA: TGCGCCAGCAGCCAAGGGGACGATCGAGCGGGGGCCCCGAGGGAAGAGACCCAGTACTTC; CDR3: CASSQGDDRAGAPREETQYF
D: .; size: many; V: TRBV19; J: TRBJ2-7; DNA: TGTGCCAGTAGTATGGGGTTCGACAGCTCCTACGAGCAGTACTTC; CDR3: CASSMGFDSSYEQYF
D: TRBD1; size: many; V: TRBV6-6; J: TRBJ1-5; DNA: TGTGCCAGCAGTTACCCAGGGGGTAGGAGCAATCAGCCCCAGCATTTT; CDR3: CASSYPGGRSNQPQHF
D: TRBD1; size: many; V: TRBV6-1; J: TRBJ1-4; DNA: TGTGCCAGCATTGCGGACAGGGGTGGGACAAAACTGTTTTTT; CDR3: CASIADRGGTKLFF
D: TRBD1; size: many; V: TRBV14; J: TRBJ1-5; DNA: TGTGCCAGCAGCCCCAAGACAGGGGGCTTTCAGCCCCAGCATTTT; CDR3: CASSPKTGGFQPQHF
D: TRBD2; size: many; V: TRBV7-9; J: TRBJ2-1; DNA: TGTGCCAGCAGCTCCATACTAGCGGGCAGGAGCAGTGAGCAGTTCTTC; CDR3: CASSSILAGRSSEQFF
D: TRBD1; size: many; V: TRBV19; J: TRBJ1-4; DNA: TGTGCCAGTAGTATAGATACTCCCGGGACAGGGTACGAAAAACTGTTTTTT; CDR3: CASSIDTPGTGYEKLFF
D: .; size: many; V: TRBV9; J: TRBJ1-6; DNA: TGTGCCAGCAGCGTAAGAGCAGGGTCAGATTCACCCCTCCACTTT; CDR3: CASSVRAGSDSPLHF
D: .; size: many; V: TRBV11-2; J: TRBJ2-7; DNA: TGTGCCAGCAGCTCCGGGACATACTGGGCGCAGTACTTC; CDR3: CASSSGTYWAQYF
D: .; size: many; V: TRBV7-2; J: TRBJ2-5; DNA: TGTGCCAGCAGCCCCCGAGCCGGAGAGACCCAGTACTTC; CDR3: CASSPRAGETQYF
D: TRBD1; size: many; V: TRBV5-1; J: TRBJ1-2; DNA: TGCGCCAGCAGCGCAGGGGGCGGAGATGGCTACACCTTC; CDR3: CASSAGGGDGYTF
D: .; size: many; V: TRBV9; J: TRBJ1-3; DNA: TGTGCCAGCAGCGTAGCTGGGCAGGGCTCTGGAAACACCATATATTTT; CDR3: CASSVAGQGSGNTIYF
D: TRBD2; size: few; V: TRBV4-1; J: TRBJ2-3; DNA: TGCGCCAGCAGCCAATCGGATTTAGCGGGGGCCCGCACAGATACGCAGTATTTT; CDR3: CASSQSDLAGARTDTQYF
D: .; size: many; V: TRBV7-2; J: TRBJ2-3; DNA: TGTGCCAGCAGCCAGTCGGGAGATACGCAGTATTTT; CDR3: CASSQSGDTQYF
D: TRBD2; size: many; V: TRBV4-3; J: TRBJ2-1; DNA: TGCGCCAGCAGCCGCAGACTAGCGGGGACCTACAATGAGCAGTTCTTC; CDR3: CASSRRLAGTYNEQFF
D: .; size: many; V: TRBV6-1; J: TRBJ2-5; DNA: TGTGCCACCTACTTGGGGCCGAAAGAGACCCAGTACTTC; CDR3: CATYLGPKETQYF
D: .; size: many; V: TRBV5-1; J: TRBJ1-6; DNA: TGCGCCAGCAGCTTGTTATCACAGATCGCTTCACCCCTCCACTTT; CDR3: CASSLLSQIASPLHF
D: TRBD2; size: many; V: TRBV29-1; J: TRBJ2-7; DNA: TGCAGCGTTGAAGAGTGGTCCGGCGGGAGAAACGAGCAGTACTTC; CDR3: CSVEEWSGGRNEQYF
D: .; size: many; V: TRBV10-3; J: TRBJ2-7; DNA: TGTGCCATCAGGGAGACTAGTAACTCCTACGAGCAGTACTTC; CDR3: CAIRETSNSYEQYF
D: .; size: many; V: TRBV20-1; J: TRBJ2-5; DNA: TGCAGTCCTTACGATGCGGCCCAGTACTTC; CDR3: CSPYDAAQYF
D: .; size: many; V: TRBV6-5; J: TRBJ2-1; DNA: TGTGCCAGCAGTTGGGGGCCAGGTGAGCAGTTCTTC; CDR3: CASSWGPGEQFF
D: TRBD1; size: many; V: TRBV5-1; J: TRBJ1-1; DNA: TGCGCCAGCAGCTTGACAGGGGGCGATGCTTCCGAAGCTTTCTTT; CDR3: CASSLTGGDASEAFF
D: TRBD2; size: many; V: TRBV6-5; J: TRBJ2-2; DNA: TGTGCCAGCAGTTACCGGACTAGCGGAGGCCCCGGGGAGCTGTTTTTT; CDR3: CASSYRTSGGPGELFF